Sequencing of this TCR beta chain was carried out in a study of blood T cell repertoires in COVID-19. Study details: T cells, B-cell-depleted T cells, or PBMCs provided the cDNA or gDNA that served as material.

Participant-given clinical history determined each cohort assignment. Symptom resolution, clearance, or two negative PCRs marked the recovered donors of Cohort 3. The authors' processing: Reference gene primer amplification yielded estimated nucleated cell counts. The method was immunoSEQ multiplex PCR; TCRdb's version includes in-frame clones alone and lacks a portion of them. V, J and clone size were drawn from that table, and D and trimming were deduced from the DNA. Here the sample spans around 500,000 clones, roughly nine tenths being singletons. Turning to this clone: The identical CDR3 is also encoded by other nucleotide sequences in the sample.

This receptor was taken from a woman aged 60-70 years who had recovered from COVID-19. Sequenced sample: PBMCs or T cells enriched from blood (not recorded which).

CDR3 in DNA: TGTGCCAGCAGCGTAGGGTCACTCTCTGGAAACACCATATATTTT. This encodes CASSVGSLSGNTIYF. This rearrangement joins TRBV9 to TRBJ1-3, with D uncertain. Germline CDR1 reads SGDLS; CDR2 reads YYNGEE. V was shortened by 0 bases and J by 0 bases, with 7 bases between the two germline ends. The CDR3 extends over 15 amino acids.